The clone carrying this T cell receptor (beta chain) has ten or more counts. Its antigen is undetermined. Amplified TCR beta CDR3 regions derived from RNA transcripts. RT-PCR in the first round (using the HTBI primer set) targeted the TCR CDR3. TCRdb analysed the multiplex PCR reads with MiXCR anew, one entry per CDR3 protein. The sample records over 500,000 distinct CDR3 sequences, 15% to 20% being singletons. This entry belongs to a study of T cells in Graves' hyperthyroidism and ophthalmopathy. Study in general: Peripheral blood was drawn at first diagnosis, prior to all treatment.

Study-wide results and limits: Stable hyperthyroidism was separated from ophthalmopathy by a model based on 13 V-J features.

The CDR3 contains 15 residues. J lost 8 bases, V lost 0 bases, and 10 bases had no gene match. Germline-derived CDR1 and CDR2 are SGHRS and YFSETQ. Source material: blood. This rearrangement joins TRBV5-1 to TRBJ1-1; 7 nucleotides align to TRBD1. This receptor was identified in a woman in her thirties with Graves' ophthalmopathy. The CDR3 loop reads CASSLEGTVRGEAFF. Written as DNA, the CDR3 is TGCGCCAGCAGCTTGGAGGGGACAGTTCGAGGCGAAGCTTTCTTT. Combining the CDR3 with reference TRBV5-1 and TRBJ1-1 gives the whole variable domain KAGVTQTPRYLIKTRGQQVTLSCSPISGHRSVSWYQQTPGQGLQFLFEYFSETQRNKGNFPGRFSGRQFSNSRSEMNVSTLELGDSALYLCASSLEGTVRGEAFFGQGTRLTVV.